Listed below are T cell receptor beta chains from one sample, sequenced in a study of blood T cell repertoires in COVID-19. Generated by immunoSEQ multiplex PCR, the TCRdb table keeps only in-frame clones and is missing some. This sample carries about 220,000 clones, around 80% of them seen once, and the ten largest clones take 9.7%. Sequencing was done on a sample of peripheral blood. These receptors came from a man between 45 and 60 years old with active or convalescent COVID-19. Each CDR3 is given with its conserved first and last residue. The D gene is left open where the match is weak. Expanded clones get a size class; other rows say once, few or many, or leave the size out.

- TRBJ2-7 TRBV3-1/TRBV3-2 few TGTGCCAGCAGCCCGTCGTCCGGGTATGGTTACGAGCAGTACTTC CASSPSSGYGYEQYF
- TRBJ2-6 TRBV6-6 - TGTGCCAGCAACCTGGACAGAAACTCTGGGGCCAACGTCCTGACTTTC CASNLDRNSGANVLTF
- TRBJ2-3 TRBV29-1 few TGCAGCGTTGAAAATGCAGGCAGCACAGATACGCAGTATTTT CSVENAGSTDTQYF
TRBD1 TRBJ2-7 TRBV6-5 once TGTGCCAGCAGACTCCAGGGGGCGTTATACGAGCAGTACTTC CASRLQGALYEQYF
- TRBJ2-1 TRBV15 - TGTGCCACCAGCAGAGATCGCCACGGAGCAGTCCTGAGCTCCTACAATGAGCAGTTCTTC CATSRDRHGAVLSSYNEQFF
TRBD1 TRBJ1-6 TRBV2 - TGTGCCAGCAGGGGGGACAGGGATTCACCCCTCCACTTT CASRGDRDSPLHF
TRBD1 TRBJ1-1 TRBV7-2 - TGTGCCAGCAGCTTATTCCCCGGGACAGGGAACACTGAAGCTTTCTTT CASSLFPGTGNTEAFF
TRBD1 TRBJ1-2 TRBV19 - TGTGCCAGTAGGGACAGGGGTGGTGGTAACTATGGCTACACCTTC CASRDRGGGNYGYTF
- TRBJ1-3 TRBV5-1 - TGCGCCAGCAGCTTGGGAACAGGGCTGATTGGAAACACCATATATTTT CASSLGTGLIGNTIYF
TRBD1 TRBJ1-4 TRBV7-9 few TGTGCCAGCAGCTTACTGACAGGGGGAAATGAAAAACTGTTTTTT CASSLLTGGNEKLFF
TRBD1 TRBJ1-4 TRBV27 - TGTGCCAGCACCCAACCGGGACAGGAAAATGAAAAACTGTTTTTT CASTQPGQENEKLFF
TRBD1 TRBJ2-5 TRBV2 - TGTGCCAGCAGTTGGCAGGGGGAAGAGACCCAGTACTTC CASSWQGEETQYF